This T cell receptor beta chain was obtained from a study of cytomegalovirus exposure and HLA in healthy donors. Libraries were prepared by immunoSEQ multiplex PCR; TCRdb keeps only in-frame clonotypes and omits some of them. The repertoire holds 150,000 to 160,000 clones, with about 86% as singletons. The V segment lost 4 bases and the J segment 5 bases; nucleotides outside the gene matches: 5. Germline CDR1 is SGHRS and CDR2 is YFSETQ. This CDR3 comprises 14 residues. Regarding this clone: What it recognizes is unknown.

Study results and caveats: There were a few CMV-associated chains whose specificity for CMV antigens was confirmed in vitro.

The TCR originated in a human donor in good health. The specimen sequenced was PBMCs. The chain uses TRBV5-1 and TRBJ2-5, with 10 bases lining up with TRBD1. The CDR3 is CASSAGQGGETQYF. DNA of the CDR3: TGCGCCAGCAGCGCAGGACAGGGGGGCGAGACCCAGTACTTC.